Presented here are 7 T cell receptor beta chains from one specimen sequenced in a study of blood T cell repertoires in COVID-19. Assay used: immunoSEQ multiplex PCR; TCRdb lists only in-frame clones, some missing. In the table there are 400,000 to 450,000 clones, roughly 88% of which are singletons. Sample: peripheral blood. The source of these receptors is a woman in her 30s with active or convalescent COVID-19.

This chain connects TRBV30 to TRBJ2-7; 9 nucleotides agree with TRBD1. Germline loops: CDR1 GTSNPN, CDR2 SVGIG (reference sequence). The CDR3 sequence is 15 residues long. Trimming took 0 bases from V and 2 from J; bases not matched to a gene: 5. The CDR3 sequence: CAWSVPGQGTYEQYF. The CDR3 coding sequence is TGTGCCTGGAGTGTACCGGGACAGGGAACCTACGAGCAGTACTTC.

The V call is TRBV6-5, the J call TRBJ1-2; perhaps TRBD1 as D (5 bases). The CDR3 loop spans 15 amino acids. Looked up from germline, CDR1 is MNHEY and CDR2 is SVGAGI. V lost 5 bases, J lost 2 bases, and 15 bases lay in between. In DNA form, the CDR3 reads TGTGCCAGCAGTACCTTCAGGGTAGGGAACTATGGCTACACCTTC. It is translated as CASSTFRVGNYGYTF.

CDR3 DNA sequence: TGCGCCAGCAGCGGAGGTCAGGGACAGACTGAAGCTTTCTTT. Translated, it gives CASSGGQGQTEAFF. The chain has TRBV5-1 and TRBJ1-1, with TRBD1 matching 7 bases. The CDR3 loop spans 14 amino acids. Germline assignment: CDR1 SGHRS and CDR2 YFSETQ. With 4 bases clipped from V and 5 bases from J, the junction kept 8 bases outside the gene matches. The full variable domain, rest sourced from reference TRBV5-1 and TRBJ1-1, is KAGVTQTPRYLIKTRGQQVTLSCSPISGHRSVSWYQQTPGQGLQFLFEYFSETQRNKGNFPGRFSGRQFSNSRSEMNVSTLELGDSALYLCASSGGQGQTEAFFGQGTRLTVV.

V usage is TRBV27 and J usage is TRBJ2-7; D ambiguous. V lost 8 bases and J 2 bases, leaving 16 bases between the germline ends. CDR3 length: 14 residues. Per germline, CDR1 MNHEY and CDR2 SMNVEV (reference sequence). The CDR3 bases are TGTGCCAGCTCGGAACTAAATAGCCCCTACGAGCAGTACTTC. Translation: CASSELNSPYEQYF.

This chain uses TRBV30 with TRBJ1-2; tentative D call: TRBD1 (6 bases). The germline V and J ends were trimmed by 2 bases and 3 bases, with 13 bases remaining between them. The CDR3 length is 14 residues. CDR1 and CDR2 (germline): GTSNPN, SVGIG (reference sequence). The CDR3 loop is CAWSPTGRDYGYTF. The CDR3 bases are TGTGCCTGGAGTCCAACAGGGAGGGACTATGGCTACACCTTC.

The gene calls are TRBV10-2 and TRBJ2-7; 7 bases are a match to TRBD1. Per germline, CDR1 WSHSY and CDR2 SAAADI. V shed 3 bases and J 2 bases; nucleotides not matched to a gene: 7. The CDR3 contains 15 residues. In nucleotides, the CDR3 is TGCGCCAGCAGTGACCCAAAGGACAGGACCTACGAGCAGTACTTC. It yields the protein CASSDPKDRTYEQYF.

The DNA of the CDR3 is TGTGCCAGCAGCTTAAGCGGGAGAGGCTATGGCTACACCTTC. It encodes CASSLSGRGYGYTF. The rearrangement joins TRBV7-9 to TRBJ1-2; no firm D call. The CDR3 sequence is 14 residues long. V was pared by 2 bases and J by 4 bases, with 11 bases between. Germline values: CDR1 SEHNR, CDR2 FQNEAQ (reference sequence).